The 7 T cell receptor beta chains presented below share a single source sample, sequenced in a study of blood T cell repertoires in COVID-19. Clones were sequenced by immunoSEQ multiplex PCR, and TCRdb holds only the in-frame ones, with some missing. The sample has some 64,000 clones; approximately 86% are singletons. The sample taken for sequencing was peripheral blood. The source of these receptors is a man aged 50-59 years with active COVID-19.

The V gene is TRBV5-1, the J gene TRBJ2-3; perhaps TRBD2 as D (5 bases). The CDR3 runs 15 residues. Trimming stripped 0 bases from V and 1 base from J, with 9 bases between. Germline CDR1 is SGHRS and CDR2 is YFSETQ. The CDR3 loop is CASSLEARGTDTQYF. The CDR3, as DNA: TGCGCCAGCAGCTTGGAGGCGCGGGGCACAGATACGCAGTATTTT.

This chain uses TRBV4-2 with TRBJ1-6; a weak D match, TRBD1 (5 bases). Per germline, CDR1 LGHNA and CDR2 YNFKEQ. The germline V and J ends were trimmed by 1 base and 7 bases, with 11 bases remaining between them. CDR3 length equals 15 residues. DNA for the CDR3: TGTGCCAGCAGCCAAGTGGGGGGAGTCAATTCACCCCTCCACTTT. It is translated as CASSQVGGVNSPLHF.

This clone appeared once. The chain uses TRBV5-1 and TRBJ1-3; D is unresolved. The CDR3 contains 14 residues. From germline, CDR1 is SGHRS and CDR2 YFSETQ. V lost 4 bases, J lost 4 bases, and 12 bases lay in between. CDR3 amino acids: CASSIGGSGNTIYF. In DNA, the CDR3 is TGCGCCAGCAGCATAGGAGGTTCGGGAAACACCATATATTTT.

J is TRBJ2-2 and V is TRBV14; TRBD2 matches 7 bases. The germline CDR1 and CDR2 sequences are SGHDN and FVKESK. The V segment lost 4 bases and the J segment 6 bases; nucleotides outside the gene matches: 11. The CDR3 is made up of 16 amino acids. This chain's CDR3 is CASSPAGVRAAGELFF. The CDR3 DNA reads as TGTGCCAGCAGCCCCGCGGGGGTACGGGCGGCCGGGGAGCTGTTTTTT. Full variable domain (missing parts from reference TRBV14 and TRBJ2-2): EAGVTQFPSHSVIEKGQTVTLRCDPISGHDNLYWYRRVMGKEIKFLLHFVKESKQDESGMPNNRFLAERTGGTYSTLKVQPAELEDSGVYFCASSPAGVRAAGELFFGEGSRLTVL.

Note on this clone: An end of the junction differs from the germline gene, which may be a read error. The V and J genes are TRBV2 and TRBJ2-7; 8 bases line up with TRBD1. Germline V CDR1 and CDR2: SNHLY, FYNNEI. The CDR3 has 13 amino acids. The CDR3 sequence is CASREGQGGEQYF. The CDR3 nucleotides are TGTGCCAGCAGGGAAGGACAGGGTGGCGAGCAGTACTTC.

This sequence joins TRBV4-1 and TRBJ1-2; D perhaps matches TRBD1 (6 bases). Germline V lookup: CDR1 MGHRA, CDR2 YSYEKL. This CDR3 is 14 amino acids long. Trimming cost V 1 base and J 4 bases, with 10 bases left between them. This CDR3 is CASSQVGQSYGYTF. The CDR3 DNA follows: TGCGCCAGCAGCCAAGTAGGACAGAGCTATGGCTACACCTTC.

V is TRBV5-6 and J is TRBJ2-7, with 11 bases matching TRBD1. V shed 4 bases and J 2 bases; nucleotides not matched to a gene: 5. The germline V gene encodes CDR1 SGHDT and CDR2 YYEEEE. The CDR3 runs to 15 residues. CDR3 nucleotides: TGTGCCAGCAGCCCGGGGACAGGGGGACCCTACGAGCAGTACTTC. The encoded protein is CASSPGTGGPYEQYF. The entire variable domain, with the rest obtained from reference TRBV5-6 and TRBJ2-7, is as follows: DAGVTQSPTHLIKTRGQQVTLRCSPKSGHDTVSWYQQALGQGPQFIFQYYEEEERQRGNFPDRFSGHQFPNYSSELNVNALLLGDSALYLCASSPGTGGPYEQYFGPGTRLTVT.